This record covers a single T cell receptor (beta chain). As yet, its antigen is unknown. One end of the junction varies from germline; a read error may be responsible. Constant-region reverse primers amplified full-length variable regions, followed by semi-nested Nested Universal Primer A PCR. TCRdb re-derived calls from the 5' RACE reads in MiXCR, one entry per CDR3 protein. The sample shows 55,000 or so distinct CDR3 sequences, around 21% of them seen only once. Cells sorted as Tregs were CD4+, CD25+ and CD127-/low. Overall study findings and caveats: Tumor memory CD4+ T cell TCR gene usage clustered with blood and lymph node memory CD4+ cells and lymph node naive CD4+ cells.

CDR3 size: 17 residues. Looked up from germline, CDR1 is SGHDT and CDR2 is YYEEEE. The material sequenced was tumor-infiltrating Tregs sorted from the breast tumor. This receptor was identified in a female donor with breast cancer. V is TRBV5-6 and J is TRBJ2-7, with D maybe TRBD2 (6 bases). This CDR3 is CSSSYFLGLALTYEQYF. CDR3 DNA: TGTTCCAGCAGCTACTTCCTCGGGCTAGCGCTAACCTACGAGCAGTACTTC.